Sequencing of this T cell receptor beta chain was carried out in a study of identical twins. Broader study findings: Invariant cells of the MAIT and iNKT types might have partly distorted the zero-insertion analyses. Model-predicted out-of-frame TCR alpha sharing fell below observed values in monozygotic twins.

Each CDR3 protein gets one entry after TCRdb re-called the 5' RACE reads with MiXCR. The table shows 1.5 million to 2 million distinct CDR3 sequences, with about 32% occurring only once. CDR1 and CDR2 from the germline V gene are LGHDT and YNNKEL (reference sequence). CDR3 size: 15 residues. The germline V and J ends were trimmed by 0 bases and 2 bases, with 9 bases remaining between them. Donors uniformly comprised healthy Caucasians. There are a few counts of this clonotype. Its antigen is unknown. This sequence originates from a newborn girl in good health. Sequencing was performed on cord blood. This sequence joins TRBV3-1 and TRBJ2-3; D tentatively reads TRBD1 or TRBD2 (5 bases each). Here the CDR3 reads CASSQDGAPTDTQYF. The CDR3 DNA reads TGTGCCAGCAGCCAAGACGGGGCGCCCACAGATACGCAGTATTTT.